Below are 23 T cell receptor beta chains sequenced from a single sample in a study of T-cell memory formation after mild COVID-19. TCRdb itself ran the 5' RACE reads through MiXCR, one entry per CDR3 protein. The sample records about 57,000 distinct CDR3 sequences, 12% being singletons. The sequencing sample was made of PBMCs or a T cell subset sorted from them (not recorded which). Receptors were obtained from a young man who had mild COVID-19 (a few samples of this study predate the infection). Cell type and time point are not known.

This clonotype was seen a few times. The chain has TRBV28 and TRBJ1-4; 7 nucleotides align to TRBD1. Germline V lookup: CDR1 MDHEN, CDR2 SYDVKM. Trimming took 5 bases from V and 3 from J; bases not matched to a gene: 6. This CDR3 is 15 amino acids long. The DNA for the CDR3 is TGTGCCAGCAGTCTAGGGACAGCCTCTAATGAAAAACTGTTTTTT. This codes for CASSLGTASNEKLFF.

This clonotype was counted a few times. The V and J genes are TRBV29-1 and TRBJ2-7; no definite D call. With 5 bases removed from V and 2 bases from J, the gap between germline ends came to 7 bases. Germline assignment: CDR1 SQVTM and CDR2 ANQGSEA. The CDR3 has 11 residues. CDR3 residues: CSVKQTYEQYF. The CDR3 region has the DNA TGCAGCGTTAAACAGACCTACGAGCAGTACTTC.

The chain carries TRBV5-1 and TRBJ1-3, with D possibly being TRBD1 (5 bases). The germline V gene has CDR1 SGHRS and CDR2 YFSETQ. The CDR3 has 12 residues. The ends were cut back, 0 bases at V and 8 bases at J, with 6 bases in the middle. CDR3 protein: CASSLEGDTIYF. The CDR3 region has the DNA TGCGCCAGCAGCTTGGAAGGGGACACCATATATTTT.

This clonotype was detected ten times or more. The DNA of the CDR3 is TGTGCCAGCAGTATCGGGGGGCTGGATACGCAGTATTTT. Its protein product is CASSIGGLDTQYF. The V gene is TRBV27, the J gene TRBJ2-3; D may be TRBD2 (7 bases). CDR3 length: 13 residues. V dropped 5 bases and J dropped 6 bases, with 12 bases sitting between them. Germline loops: CDR1 MNHEY, CDR2 SMNVEV (reference sequence).

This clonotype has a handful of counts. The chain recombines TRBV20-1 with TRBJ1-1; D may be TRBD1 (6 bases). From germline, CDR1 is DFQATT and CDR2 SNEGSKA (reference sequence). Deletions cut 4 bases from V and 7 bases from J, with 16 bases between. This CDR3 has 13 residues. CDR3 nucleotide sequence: TGCAGTGCTACCCGAGGTCGGGACATTGAAGCTTTCTTT. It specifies CSATRGRDIEAFF.

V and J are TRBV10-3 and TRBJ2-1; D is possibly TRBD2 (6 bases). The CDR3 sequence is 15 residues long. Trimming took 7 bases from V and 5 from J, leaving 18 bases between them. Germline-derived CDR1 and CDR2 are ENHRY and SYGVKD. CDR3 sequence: CAIKGSGAENNEQFF. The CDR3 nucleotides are TGTGCCATCAAGGGTAGCGGCGCGGAAAACAATGAGCAGTTCTTC.

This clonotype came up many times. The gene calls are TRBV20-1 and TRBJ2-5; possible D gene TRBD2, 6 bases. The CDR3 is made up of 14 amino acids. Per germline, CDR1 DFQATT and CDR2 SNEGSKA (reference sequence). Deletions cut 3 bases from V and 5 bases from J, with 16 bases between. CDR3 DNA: TGCAGTGCTAGCGAATCTAGGAGGGGCGAGACCCAGTACTTC. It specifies CSASESRRGETQYF.

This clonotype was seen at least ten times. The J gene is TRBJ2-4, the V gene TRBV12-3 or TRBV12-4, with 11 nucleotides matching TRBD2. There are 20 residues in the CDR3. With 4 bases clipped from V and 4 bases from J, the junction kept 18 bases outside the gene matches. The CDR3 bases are TGTGCCAGCAGTTGGAGGGCAACTAGCGGGGGCCCCGCCCCGAAAAACATTCAGTACTTC. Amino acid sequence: CASSWRATSGGPAPKNIQYF.

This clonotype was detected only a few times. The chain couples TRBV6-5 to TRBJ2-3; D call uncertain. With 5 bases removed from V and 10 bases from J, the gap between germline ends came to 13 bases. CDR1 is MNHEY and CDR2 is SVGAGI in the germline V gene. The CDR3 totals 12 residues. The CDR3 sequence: CASSRGSTAQYF. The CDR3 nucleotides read TGTGCCAGCAGTCGCGGATCCACGGCGCAGTATTTT.

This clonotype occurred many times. This chain's CDR3 is CASTKASGGNTDTQYF. CDR3 DNA: TGTGCCAGCACTAAGGCGAGCGGGGGTAACACAGATACGCAGTATTTT. V gene TRBV7-2 combines with J gene TRBJ2-3; TRBD2 aligns across 8 bases. The J segment lost 2 bases and the V segment lost 7 bases, leaving 11 bases of the junction unmatched. The CDR3 covers 16 residues. Germline lookup yields CDR1 SGHTA and CDR2 FQGNSA.

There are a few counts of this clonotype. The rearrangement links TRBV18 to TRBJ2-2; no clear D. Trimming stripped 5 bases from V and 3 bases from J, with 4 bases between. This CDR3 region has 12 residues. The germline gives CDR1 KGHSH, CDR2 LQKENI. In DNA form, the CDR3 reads TGTGCCAGCTCAACGTACACCGGGGAGCTGTTTTTT. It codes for CASSTYTGELFF.

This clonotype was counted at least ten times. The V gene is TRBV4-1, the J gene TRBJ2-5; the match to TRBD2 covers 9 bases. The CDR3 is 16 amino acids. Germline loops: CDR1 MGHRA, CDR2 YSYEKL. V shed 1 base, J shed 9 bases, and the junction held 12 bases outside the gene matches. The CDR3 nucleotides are TGCGCCAGCAGCCAAGCCCCCGCGGGGGGGCGTTTGGCCCAGTACTTC. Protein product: CASSQAPAGGRLAQYF.

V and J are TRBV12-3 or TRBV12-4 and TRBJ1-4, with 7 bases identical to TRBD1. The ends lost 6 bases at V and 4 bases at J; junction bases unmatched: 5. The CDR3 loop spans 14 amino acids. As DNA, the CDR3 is TGTGCCAGCAGGGGCGGACAGGTTAATGAAAAACTGTTTTTT. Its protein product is CASRGGQVNEKLFF.

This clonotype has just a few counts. The CDR3 DNA is TGTGCCAGCAGGGACACCGGGATCCGGTTATCCTACGAGCAGTACTTC. Translating it yields CASRDTGIRLSYEQYF. The rearrangement joins TRBV28 to TRBJ2-7, with D perhaps TRBD1 or TRBD2 (5 bases each). With 6 bases removed from V and 1 base from J, the gap between germline ends came to 19 bases. The CDR3 extends over 16 amino acids. CDR1 and CDR2 (germline): MDHEN, SYDVKM.

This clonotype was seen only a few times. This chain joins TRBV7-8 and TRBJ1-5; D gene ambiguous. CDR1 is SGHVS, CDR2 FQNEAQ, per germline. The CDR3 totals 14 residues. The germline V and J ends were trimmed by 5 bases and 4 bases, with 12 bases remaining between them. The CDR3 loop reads CASSTRASNQPQHF. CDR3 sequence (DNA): TGTGCCAGCAGCACCCGGGCCTCTAATCAGCCCCAGCATTTT.

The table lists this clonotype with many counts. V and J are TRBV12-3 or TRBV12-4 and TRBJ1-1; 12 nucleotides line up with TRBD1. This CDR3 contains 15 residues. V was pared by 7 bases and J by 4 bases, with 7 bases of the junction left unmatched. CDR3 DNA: TGTGCCAGCAATAATCCGGGACAGGGGGCCACTGAAGCTTTCTTT. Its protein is CASNNPGQGATEAFF.

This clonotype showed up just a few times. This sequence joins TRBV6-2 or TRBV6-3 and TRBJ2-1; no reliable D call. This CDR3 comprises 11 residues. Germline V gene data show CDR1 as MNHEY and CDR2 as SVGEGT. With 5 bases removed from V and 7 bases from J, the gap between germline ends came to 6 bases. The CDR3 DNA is TGTGCCAGCAGTGATAGGAATGAGCAGTTCTTC. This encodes CASSDRNEQFF.

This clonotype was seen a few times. The CDR3 here is CASSLKRPGTGGLEQYF. The CDR3 DNA is TGCGCCAGCAGCTTGAAAAGACCCGGGACAGGTGGTCTTGAGCAGTACTTC. This chain links TRBV5-1 with TRBJ2-7, with TRBD1 matching over 8 bases. V lost 1 base to trimming and J lost 7 bases; unmatched junction nucleotides: 16. The CDR3 contains 17 residues. Per the germline V gene, CDR1 is SGHRS and CDR2 is YFSETQ.

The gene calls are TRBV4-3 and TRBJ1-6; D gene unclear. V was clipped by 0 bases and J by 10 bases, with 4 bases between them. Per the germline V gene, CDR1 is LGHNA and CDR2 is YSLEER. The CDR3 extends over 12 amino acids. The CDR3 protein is CASSQDWSPLHF. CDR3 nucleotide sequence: TGCGCCAGCAGCCAAGATTGGTCACCCCTCCACTTT.

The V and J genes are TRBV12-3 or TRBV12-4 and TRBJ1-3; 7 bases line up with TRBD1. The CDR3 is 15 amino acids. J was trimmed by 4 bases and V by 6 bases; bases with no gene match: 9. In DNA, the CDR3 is TGTGCCAGCAGGACACAGGGGAGTTACGGAAACACCATATATTTT. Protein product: CASRTQGSYGNTIYF.

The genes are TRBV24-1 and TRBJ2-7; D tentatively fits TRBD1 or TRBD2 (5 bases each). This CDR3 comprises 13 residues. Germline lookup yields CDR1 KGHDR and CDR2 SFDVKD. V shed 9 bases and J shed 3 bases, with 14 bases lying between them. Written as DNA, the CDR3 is TGTGCCACCCGGGATAGGGGAAACTACGAGCAGTACGTC. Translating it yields CATRDRGNYEQYV.

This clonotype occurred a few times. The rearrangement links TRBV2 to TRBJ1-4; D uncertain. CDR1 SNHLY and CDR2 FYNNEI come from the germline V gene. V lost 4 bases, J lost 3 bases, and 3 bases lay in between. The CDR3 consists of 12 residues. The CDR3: CASSGANEKLFF. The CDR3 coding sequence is TGTGCCAGCAGTGGTGCTAATGAAAAACTGTTTTTT.

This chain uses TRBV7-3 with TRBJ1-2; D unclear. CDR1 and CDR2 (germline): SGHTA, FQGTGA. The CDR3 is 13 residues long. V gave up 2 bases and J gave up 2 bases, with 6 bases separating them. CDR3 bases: TGTGCCAGCAGCTTAGGACTGAACTATGGCTACACCTTC. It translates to CASSLGLNYGYTF. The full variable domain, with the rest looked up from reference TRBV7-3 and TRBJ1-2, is GAGVSQTPSNKVTEKGKYVELRCDPISGHTALYWYRQSLGQGPEFLIYFQGTGAADDSGLPNDRFFAVRPEGSVSTLKIQRTERGDSAVYLCASSLGLNYGYTFGSGTRLTVV.